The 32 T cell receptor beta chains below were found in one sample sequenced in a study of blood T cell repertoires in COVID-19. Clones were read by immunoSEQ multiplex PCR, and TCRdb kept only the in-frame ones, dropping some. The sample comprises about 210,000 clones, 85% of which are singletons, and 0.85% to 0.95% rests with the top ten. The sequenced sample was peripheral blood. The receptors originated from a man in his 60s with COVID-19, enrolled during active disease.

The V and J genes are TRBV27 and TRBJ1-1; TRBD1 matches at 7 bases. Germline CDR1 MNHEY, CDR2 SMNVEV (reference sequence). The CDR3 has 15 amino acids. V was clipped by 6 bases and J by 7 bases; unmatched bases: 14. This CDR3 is CASRPPEGALVEAFF. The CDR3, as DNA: TGTGCCAGCAGACCACCGGAGGGGGCTTTGGTTGAAGCTTTCTTT.

CDR3 protein: CTNYREPYEQYF. CDR3 sequence (DNA): TGCACCAACTACAGGGAACCCTACGAGCAGTACTTC. The rearrangement joins TRBV1 to TRBJ2-7; the listed D gene, TRBD1, was not tested against the DNA. TRBV1 is assigned pseudogene status. This CDR3 region has 12 residues.

The CDR3 reads CASSSRETQYF. DNA for the CDR3: TGTGCCAGCAGTTCGCGAGAGACCCAGTACTTC. This chain connects TRBV27 to TRBJ2-5; D is unclear. V was clipped by 4 bases and J by 4 bases, with 4 bases between them. The CDR3 loop spans 11 amino acids. Per germline, CDR1 MNHEY and CDR2 SMNVEV (reference sequence).

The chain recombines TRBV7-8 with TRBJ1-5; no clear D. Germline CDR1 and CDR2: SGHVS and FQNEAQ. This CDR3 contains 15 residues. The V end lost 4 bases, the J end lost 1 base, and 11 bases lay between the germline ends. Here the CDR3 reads CASSSMSGSNQPQHF. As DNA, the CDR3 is TGTGCCAGCAGCTCCATGTCAGGAAGCAATCAGCCCCAGCATTTT.

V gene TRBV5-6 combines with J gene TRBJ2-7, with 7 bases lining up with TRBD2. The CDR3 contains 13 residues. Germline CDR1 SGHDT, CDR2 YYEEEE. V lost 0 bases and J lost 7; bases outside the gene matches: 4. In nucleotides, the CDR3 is TGTGCCAGCAGCTTGGGCGCGGGAGAGGAGCAGTACTTC. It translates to CASSLGAGEEQYF.

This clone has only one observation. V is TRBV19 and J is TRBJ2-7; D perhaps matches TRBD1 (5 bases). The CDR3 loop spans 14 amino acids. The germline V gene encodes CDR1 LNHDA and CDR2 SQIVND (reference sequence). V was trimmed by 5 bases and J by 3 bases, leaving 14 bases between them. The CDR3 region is CASSPGAANYEQYF. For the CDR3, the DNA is TGTGCCAGTAGTCCTGGGGCAGCCAACTACGAGCAGTACTTC.

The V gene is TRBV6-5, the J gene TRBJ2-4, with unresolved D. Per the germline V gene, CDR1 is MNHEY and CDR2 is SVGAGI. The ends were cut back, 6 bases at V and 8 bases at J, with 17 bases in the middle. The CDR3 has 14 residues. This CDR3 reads CASRESLVIDIQYF. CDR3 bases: TGTGCCAGCAGGGAGTCCCTCGTAATCGACATTCAGTACTTC.

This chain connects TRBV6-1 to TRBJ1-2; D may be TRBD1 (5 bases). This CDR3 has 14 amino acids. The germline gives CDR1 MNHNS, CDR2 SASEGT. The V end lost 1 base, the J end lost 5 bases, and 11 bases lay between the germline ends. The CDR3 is CASSEGGGGYGYTF. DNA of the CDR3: TGTGCCAGCAGTGAAGGCGGGGGAGGGTATGGCTACACCTTC.

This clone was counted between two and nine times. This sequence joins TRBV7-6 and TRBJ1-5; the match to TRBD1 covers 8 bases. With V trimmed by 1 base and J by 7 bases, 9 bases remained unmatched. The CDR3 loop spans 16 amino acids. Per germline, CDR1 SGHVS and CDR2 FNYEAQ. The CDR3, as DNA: TGTGCCAGCAGCTTAGACCGGACAGGGAACGGGCAGCCCCAGCATTTT. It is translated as CASSLDRTGNGQPQHF.

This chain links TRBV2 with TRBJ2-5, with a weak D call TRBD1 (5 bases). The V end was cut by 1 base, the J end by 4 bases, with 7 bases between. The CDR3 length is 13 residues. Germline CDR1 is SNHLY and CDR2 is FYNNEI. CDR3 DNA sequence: TGTGCCAGCAGTGAAGGGGGCGGAGAGACCCAGTACTTC. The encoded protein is CASSEGGGETQYF.

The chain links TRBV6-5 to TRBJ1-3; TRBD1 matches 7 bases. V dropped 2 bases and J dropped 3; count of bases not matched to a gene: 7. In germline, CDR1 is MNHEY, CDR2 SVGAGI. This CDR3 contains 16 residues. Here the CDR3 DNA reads TGTGCCAGCAGTTACAGGGGGCCCGGAGGTGGAAACACCATATATTTT. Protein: CASSYRGPGGGNTIYF.

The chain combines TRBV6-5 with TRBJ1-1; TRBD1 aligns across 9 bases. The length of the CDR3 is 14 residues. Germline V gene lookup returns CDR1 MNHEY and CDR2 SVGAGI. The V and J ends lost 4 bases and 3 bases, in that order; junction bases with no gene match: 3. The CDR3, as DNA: TGTGCCAGCAGTTTTCGACAGGGGGACACTGAAGCTTTCTTT. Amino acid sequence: CASSFRQGDTEAFF.

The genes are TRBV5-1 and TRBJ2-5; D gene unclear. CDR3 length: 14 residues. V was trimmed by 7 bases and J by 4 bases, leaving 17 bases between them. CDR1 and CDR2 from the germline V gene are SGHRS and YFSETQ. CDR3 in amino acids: CASGKGNGVETQYF. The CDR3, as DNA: TGCGCCAGCGGTAAAGGTAATGGAGTAGAGACCCAGTACTTC.

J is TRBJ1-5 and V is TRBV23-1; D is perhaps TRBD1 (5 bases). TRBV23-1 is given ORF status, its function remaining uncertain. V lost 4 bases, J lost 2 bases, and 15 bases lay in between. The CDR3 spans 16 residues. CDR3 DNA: TGCGCCAGCAGTCTAACCTCAGGGTTGGGCAATCAGCCCCAGCATTTT. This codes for CASSLTSGLGNQPQHF.

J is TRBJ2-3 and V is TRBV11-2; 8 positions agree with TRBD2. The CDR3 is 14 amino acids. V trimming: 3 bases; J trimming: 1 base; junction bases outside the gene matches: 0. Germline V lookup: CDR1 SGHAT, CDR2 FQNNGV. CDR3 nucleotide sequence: TGTGCCAGCAGCTTGACTAGCGGCACAGATACGCAGTATTTT. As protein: CASSLTSGTDTQYF.

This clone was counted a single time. DNA of the CDR3: TGTGCCAGCAGCCAACTGGGACAGGGAGGGAACATTCAGTACTTC. It translates to CASSQLGQGGNIQYF. The gene calls are TRBV5-6 and TRBJ2-4; 9 positions agree with TRBD1. The CDR3 is 15 amino acids. From germline, CDR1 is SGHDT and CDR2 YYEEEE. V lost 4 bases, J lost 7 bases, and 9 bases stayed unmatched.

DNA for the CDR3: TGTGCCAGCAGCGTAAGTCCCCGAGCGGGGGGCGACCTGTTCTTC. Translating gives CASSVSPRAGGDLFF. This chain joins TRBV9 and TRBJ2-1; the match to TRBD2 covers 9 bases. With 1 base clipped from V and 15 bases from J, the junction kept 14 bases outside the gene matches. The CDR3 sequence is 15 residues long. The germline gives CDR1 SGDLS, CDR2 YYNGEE.

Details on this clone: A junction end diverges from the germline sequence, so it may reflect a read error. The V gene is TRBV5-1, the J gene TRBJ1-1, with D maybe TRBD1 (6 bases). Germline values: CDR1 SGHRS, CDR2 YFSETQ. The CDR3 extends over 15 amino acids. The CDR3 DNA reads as TGCGCCCGCAGCTGGGGGGGCGGGCAGAACACTGAAGCTTTCTTT. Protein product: CARSWGGGQNTEAFF. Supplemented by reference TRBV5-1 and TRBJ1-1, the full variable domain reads KAGVTQTPRYLIKTRGQQVTLSCSPISGHRSVSWYQQTPGQGLQFLFEYFSETQRNKGNFPGRFSGRQFSNSRSEMNVSTLELGDSALYLCARSWGGGQNTEAFFGQGTRLTVV.

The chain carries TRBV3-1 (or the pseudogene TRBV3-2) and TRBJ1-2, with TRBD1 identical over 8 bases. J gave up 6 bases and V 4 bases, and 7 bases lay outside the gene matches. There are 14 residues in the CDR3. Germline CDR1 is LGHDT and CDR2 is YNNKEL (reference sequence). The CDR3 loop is CASSPSRQGNGYTF. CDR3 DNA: TGTGCCAGCAGCCCTTCCAGACAGGGGAATGGCTACACCTTC.

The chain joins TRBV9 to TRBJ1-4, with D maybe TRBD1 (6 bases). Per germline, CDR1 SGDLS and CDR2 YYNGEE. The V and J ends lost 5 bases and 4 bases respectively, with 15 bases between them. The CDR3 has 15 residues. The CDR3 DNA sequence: TGTGCCAGCAGTCGCCGGGGGGGCGGTAATGAAAAACTGTTTTTT. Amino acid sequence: CASSRRGGGNEKLFF.

The CDR3 nucleotides read TGTGCCAGCAGCTTGTGGACCGAGCGGGGCTACACCTTC. Translation gives CASSLWTERGYTF. The V call is TRBV5-8, the J call TRBJ1-2; D is unresolved. Germline-derived CDR1 and CDR2 are SGHTS and YDEGEE. The V and J ends lost 1 base and 8 bases respectively, with 12 bases between them. The CDR3 has 13 amino acids.

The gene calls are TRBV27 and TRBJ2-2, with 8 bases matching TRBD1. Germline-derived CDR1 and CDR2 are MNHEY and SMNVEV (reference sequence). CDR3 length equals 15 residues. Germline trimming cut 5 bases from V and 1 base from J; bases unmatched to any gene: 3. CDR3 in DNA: TGTGCCAGCAGTACAGGGACAGGGAACACCGGGGAGCTGTTTTTT. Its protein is CASSTGTGNTGELFF.

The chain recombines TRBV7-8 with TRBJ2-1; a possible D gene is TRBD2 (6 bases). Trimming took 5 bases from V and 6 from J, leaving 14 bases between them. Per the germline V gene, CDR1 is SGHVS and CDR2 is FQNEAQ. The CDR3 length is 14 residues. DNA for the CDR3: TGTGCCAGCAGCCGCTTCGGGGGTCCCAATGAGCAGTTCTTC. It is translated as CASSRFGGPNEQFF. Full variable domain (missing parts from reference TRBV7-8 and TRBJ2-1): GAGVSQSPRYKVAKRGQDVALRCDPISGHVSLFWYQQALGQGPEFLTYFQNEAQLDKSGLPSDRFFAERPEGSVSTLKIQRTQQEDSAVYLCASSRFGGPNEQFFGPGTRLTVL.

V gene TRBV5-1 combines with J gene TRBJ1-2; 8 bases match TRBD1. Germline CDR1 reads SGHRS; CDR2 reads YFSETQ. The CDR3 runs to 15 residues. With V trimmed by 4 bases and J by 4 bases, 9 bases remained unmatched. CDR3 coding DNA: TGCGCCAGCAGCCCCGATGGACAGGGTGGCTATGGCTACACCTTC. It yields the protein CASSPDGQGGYGYTF.

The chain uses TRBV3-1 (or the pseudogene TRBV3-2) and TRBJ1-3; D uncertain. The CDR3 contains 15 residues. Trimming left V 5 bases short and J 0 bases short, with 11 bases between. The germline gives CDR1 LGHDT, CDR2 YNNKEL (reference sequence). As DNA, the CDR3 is TGTGCCAGCAGCAATGGAGGGAGCTCTGGAAACACCATATATTTT. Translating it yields CASSNGGSSGNTIYF.

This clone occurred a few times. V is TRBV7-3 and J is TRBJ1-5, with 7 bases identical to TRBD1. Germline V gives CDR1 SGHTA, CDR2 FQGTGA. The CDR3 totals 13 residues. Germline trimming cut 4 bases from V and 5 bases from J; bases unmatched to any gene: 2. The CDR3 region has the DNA TGTGCCAGCAGCTCCAGGGGGGATCAGCCCCAGCATTTT. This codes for CASSSRGDQPQHF. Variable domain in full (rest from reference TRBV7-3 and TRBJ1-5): GAGVSQTPSNKVTEKGKYVELRCDPISGHTALYWYRQSLGQGPEFLIYFQGTGAADDSGLPNDRFFAVRPEGSVSTLKIQRTERGDSAVYLCASSSRGDQPQHFGDGTRLSIL.

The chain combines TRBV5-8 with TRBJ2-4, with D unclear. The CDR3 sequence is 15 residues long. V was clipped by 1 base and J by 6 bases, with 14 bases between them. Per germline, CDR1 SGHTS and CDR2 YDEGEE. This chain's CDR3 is CASSLQAPSSNIQYF. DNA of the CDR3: TGTGCCAGCAGCTTGCAGGCCCCGAGTTCAAACATTCAGTACTTC.

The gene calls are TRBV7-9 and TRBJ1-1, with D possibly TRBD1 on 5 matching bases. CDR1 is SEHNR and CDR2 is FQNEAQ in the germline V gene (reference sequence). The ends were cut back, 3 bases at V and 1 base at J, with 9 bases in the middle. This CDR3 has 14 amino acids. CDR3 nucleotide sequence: TGTGCCAGCAGCTTGGGGCAGGGGAACACTGAAGCTTTCTTT. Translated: CASSLGQGNTEAFF.

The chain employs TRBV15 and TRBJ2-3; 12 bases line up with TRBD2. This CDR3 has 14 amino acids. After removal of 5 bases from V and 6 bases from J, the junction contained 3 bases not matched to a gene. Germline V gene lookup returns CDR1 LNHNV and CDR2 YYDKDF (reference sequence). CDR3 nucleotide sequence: TGTGCCACCAGCTTGGGACTAGCGGGCGATACGCAGTATTTT. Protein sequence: CATSLGLAGDTQYF. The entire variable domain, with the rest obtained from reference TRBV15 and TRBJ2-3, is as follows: DAMVIQNPRYQVTQFGKPVTLSCSQTLNHNVMYWYQQKSSQAPKLLFHYYDKDFNNEADTPDNFQSRRPNTSFCFLDIRSPGLGDTAMYLCATSLGLAGDTQYFGPGTRLTVL.

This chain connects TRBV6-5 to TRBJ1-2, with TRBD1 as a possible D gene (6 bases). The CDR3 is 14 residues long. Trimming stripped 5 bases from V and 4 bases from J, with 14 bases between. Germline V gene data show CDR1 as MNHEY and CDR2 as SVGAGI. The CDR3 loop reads CASSQTGPPYGYTF. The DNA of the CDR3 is TGTGCCAGCAGTCAGACAGGTCCCCCCTATGGCTACACCTTC.

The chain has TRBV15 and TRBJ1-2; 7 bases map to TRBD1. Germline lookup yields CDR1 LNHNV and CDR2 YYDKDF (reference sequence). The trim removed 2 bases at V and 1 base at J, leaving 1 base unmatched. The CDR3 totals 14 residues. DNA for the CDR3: TGTGCCACCAGCAGATGGGACAGTAACTATGGCTACACCTTC. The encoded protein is CATSRWDSNYGYTF.

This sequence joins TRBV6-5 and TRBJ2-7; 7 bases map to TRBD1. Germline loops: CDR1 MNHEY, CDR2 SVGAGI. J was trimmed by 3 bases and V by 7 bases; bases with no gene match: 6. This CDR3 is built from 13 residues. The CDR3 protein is CASTQTGVYEQYF. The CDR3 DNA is TGTGCCAGCACCCAAACAGGGGTCTACGAGCAGTACTTC.